The 32 T cell receptor beta chains listed next were all sequenced from one sample in a study of cytomegalovirus exposure and HLA in healthy donors. The PCR was carried out with 60 Vbeta primers and 13 Jbeta primers. This table comes from immunoSEQ multiplex PCR, and its TCRdb copy is limited to in-frame clones, with some not included. The sample yields 120,000 to 150,000 clones, roughly 80% seen once. Sequencing was carried out using PBMCs. The receptor set was obtained from a female donor in good health and CMV-seronegative.

The rearrangement uses TRBV6-5 and TRBJ2-7; no clear D. Germline CDR1 is MNHEY and CDR2 is SVGAGI. CDR3 size: 16 residues. With 0 bases removed from V and 5 bases from J, the gap between germline ends came to 17 bases. Here the CDR3 DNA reads TGTGCCAGCAGTTACTCGAAGGTGGGCCTCAGAGACGAGCAGTACTTC. This translates into CASSYSKVGLRDEQYF.

J is TRBJ2-5 and V is TRBV25-1; D is undetermined. The J call could be wrong; TRBJ2-7 is a better fit for the DNA end. The germline CDR1 and CDR2 sequences are MGHDK and SYGVNS. The CDR3 runs to 12 residues. CDR3 residues: CASSERSHEQYF. CDR3 DNA sequence: TGTGCCAGCAGTGAAAGGAGTCACGAGCAGTACTTC.

The chain employs TRBV13 and TRBJ1-5, with D perhaps TRBD1 (5 bases). V was clipped by 2 bases and J by 4 bases, with 12 bases between them. CDR3 length: 15 amino acids. Germline CDR1 reads PRHDT; CDR2 reads FYEKMQ (reference sequence). CDR3 sequence reads: CASSLSWQGNQPQHF. The CDR3 coding sequence is TGTGCCAGCAGCTTAAGTTGGCAGGGAAATCAGCCCCAGCATTTT.

This clone turned up a few times. The chain is built from TRBV9 and TRBJ1-1, with 7 bases that match TRBD1. CDR1 SGDLS and CDR2 YYNGEE come from the germline V gene. With V trimmed by 0 bases and J by 8 bases, 7 bases remained unmatched. This CDR3 is built from 14 residues. Here the CDR3 reads CASSVDQGGREAFF. CDR3 nucleotide sequence: TGTGCCAGCAGCGTAGACCAGGGGGGACGGGAAGCTTTCTTT.

The V gene is TRBV5-1, the J gene TRBJ1-4; D gene uncertain. The length of the CDR3 is 14 residues. The V end lost 0 bases, the J end lost 8 bases, and 11 bases lay between the germline ends. Germline values: CDR1 SGHRS, CDR2 YFSETQ. CDR3 residues: CASSLEGFGEKLFF. The CDR3 coding sequence is TGCGCCAGCAGCTTGGAAGGATTCGGGGAAAAACTGTTTTTT.

V and J are TRBV5-1 and TRBJ2-5; TRBD2 agrees at 8 bases. This CDR3 contains 16 residues. Germline trimming cut 0 bases from V and 5 bases from J; bases unmatched to any gene: 9. The germline V gene encodes CDR1 SGHRS and CDR2 YFSETQ. DNA for the CDR3: TGCGCCAGCAGCTTGGCTCCACCTTCGGGGGGGGAGACCCAGTACTTC. Its translation is CASSLAPPSGGETQYF.

This clone came up once. The chain uses TRBV2 and TRBJ2-5; 7 bases are a match to TRBD1. CDR3 length equals 13 residues. Trimming at V came to 4 bases and at J to 4 bases, leaving 3 bases not matched to a gene. In germline, CDR1 is SNHLY, CDR2 FYNNEI. The CDR3 region is CASSGQGGETQYF. CDR3 nucleotide sequence: TGTGCCAGCAGTGGACAGGGCGGAGAGACCCAGTACTTC.

The chain employs TRBV19 and TRBJ1-1; the match to TRBD1 covers 7 bases. The length of the CDR3 is 13 residues. Trimming at V came to 7 bases and at J to 4 bases, leaving 6 bases not matched to a gene. Germline values: CDR1 LNHDA, CDR2 SQIVND (reference sequence). CDR3 sequence reads: CASTLTGATEAFF. CDR3 DNA sequence: TGTGCCAGTACCTTAACAGGGGCCACTGAAGCTTTCTTT.

This clone was seen more than once but under ten times. V usage is TRBV29-1 and J usage is TRBJ2-4; D is ambiguous. V gave up 1 base and J gave up 1 base, with 5 bases separating them. Germline values: CDR1 SQVTM, CDR2 ANQGSEA. This CDR3 region has 13 residues. The CDR3 region has the DNA TGCAGCGTTGAAGTCGCGGCCAAAAACATTCAGTACTTC. Its protein product is CSVEVAAKNIQYF.

The J gene is TRBJ2-3, the V gene TRBV27, with 9 bases lining up with TRBD1. The V gene end was trimmed by 5 bases and the J gene end by 0 bases; junction bases not matched to a gene: 6. The CDR3 is made up of 16 amino acids. CDR1 and CDR2 from the germline V gene are MNHEY and SMNVEV (reference sequence). The CDR3 is CASSPGTGLSTDTQYF. In DNA form, the CDR3 reads TGTGCCAGCAGTCCCGGGACAGGGCTTAGCACAGATACGCAGTATTTT.

V and J are TRBV7-9 and TRBJ1-1, with D hard to call. V lost 5 bases and J lost 0, with 16 bases in between. The germline CDR1 and CDR2 sequences are SEHNR and FQNEAQ (reference sequence). The CDR3 spans 16 residues. The CDR3 sequence: CASSPHDSSVNTEAFF. The CDR3 DNA reads as TGTGCCAGCAGCCCCCACGATTCCTCGGTGAACACTGAAGCTTTCTTT.

This clone was observed a handful of times. The gene calls are TRBV19 and TRBJ2-7; 13 nucleotides agree with TRBD2. The CDR3 sequence is 15 residues long. J was trimmed by 4 bases and V by 3 bases; bases with no gene match: 3. Germline CDR1 and CDR2: LNHDA and SQIVND (reference sequence). CDR3 protein: CASSIGLAGAYEQYF. The CDR3 bases are TGTGCCAGTAGTATCGGACTAGCGGGAGCTTACGAGCAGTACTTC.

The chain uses TRBV4-1 and TRBJ2-7, with D maybe TRBD1 (6 bases). The CDR3 totals 15 residues. Trimming stripped 3 bases from V and 4 bases from J, with 16 bases between. The germline gives CDR1 MGHRA, CDR2 YSYEKL. CDR3 nucleotide sequence: TGCGCCAGCAGCCAGACAGGTCCAGGGGAGTACGAGCAGTACTTC. Translating it yields CASSQTGPGEYEQYF.

V gene TRBV6-5 combines with J gene TRBJ1-5, with D perhaps matching TRBD1 (5 bases). V was clipped by 6 bases and J by 5 bases, with 11 bases between them. Per the germline V gene, CDR1 is MNHEY and CDR2 is SVGAGI. The CDR3 consists of 13 residues. CDR3 sequence (DNA): TGTGCCAGCAGCCCCCCCAGGGATCAGCCCCAGCATTTT. Translating it yields CASSPPRDQPQHF.

The chain carries TRBV6-5 and TRBJ1-1; 10 nucleotides match TRBD1. The germline gives CDR1 MNHEY, CDR2 SVGAGI. The V and J ends lost 5 bases and 11 bases, in that order; junction bases with no gene match: 5. The CDR3 length is 12 residues. The CDR3 coding sequence is TGTGCCAGCAGTGATGGGACAGGGGATGCTTTCTTT. Protein sequence: CASSDGTGDAFF.

This chain joins TRBV19 and TRBJ2-1, with 8 bases lining up with TRBD1. The CDR3 sequence is 14 residues long. Per germline, CDR1 LNHDA and CDR2 SQIVND (reference sequence). Germline trimming cut 6 bases from V and 6 bases from J; bases unmatched to any gene: 7. The CDR3 reads CASRDRDLFNEQFF. CDR3 bases: TGTGCCAGTAGGGACAGGGATTTATTCAATGAGCAGTTCTTC.

This chain connects TRBV2 to TRBJ2-2; possibly TRBD2 for D (6 bases). The germline CDR1 and CDR2 sequences are SNHLY and FYNNEI. With 6 bases removed from V and 2 bases from J, the gap between germline ends came to 16 bases. This CDR3 is built from 16 residues. The CDR3, as DNA: TGTGCCAGCAGATACGAGCAGGGAGGAAACACCGGGGAGCTGTTTTTT. Translating it yields CASRYEQGGNTGELFF.

The chain links TRBV7-3 to TRBJ2-3; possible D gene TRBD1, 5 bases. Trimming removed 3 bases from V and 0 bases from J, with 10 bases in between. Germline values: CDR1 SGHTA, CDR2 FQGTGA. This CDR3 has 15 residues. The CDR3: CASSLGLTSTDTQYF. The CDR3 bases are TGTGCCAGCAGCTTGGGGCTGACTAGCACAGATACGCAGTATTTT.

The chain links TRBV28 to TRBJ1-5; TRBD1 is a possible D gene (6 bases). The germline gives CDR1 MDHEN, CDR2 SYDVKM. This CDR3 comprises 16 residues. Trimming removed 4 bases at V and 4 bases at J, with 17 bases between. In DNA, the CDR3 is TGTGCCAGCAGTTCTGTAGGGGGTGAGGTTAATCAGCCCCAGCATTTT. Translated: CASSSVGGEVNQPQHF.

A few counts support this clone. This rearrangement joins TRBV5-1 to TRBJ2-7; TRBD2 matches 11 bases. The CDR3 has 14 residues. V lost 4 bases, J lost 3 bases, and 3 bases stayed unmatched. The germline V gene has CDR1 SGHRS and CDR2 YFSETQ. CDR3 coding DNA: TGCGCCAGCAGCCGCGGGACTAGCGGCTACGAGCAGTACTTC. Translated: CASSRGTSGYEQYF.

V gene TRBV10-1 combines with J gene TRBJ1-1, with D unclear. Germline CDR1 is WNHNN and CDR2 is SYGVQD (reference sequence). The CDR3 extends over 17 amino acids. Between the trimmed V and J ends, which lost 2 bases and 5 bases, there was a span of 21 bases. CDR3 DNA: TGCGCCAGCAGTGAGGGGCACCTCTTAAAAGCGGAGACTGAAGCTTTCTTT. As protein: CASSEGHLLKAETEAFF.

The V call is TRBV4-2, the J call TRBJ1-3; TRBD1 matches at 7 bases. Germline CDR1 LGHNA, CDR2 YNFKEQ. The V segment lost 5 bases and the J segment 4 bases; nucleotides outside the gene matches: 8. This CDR3 comprises 15 residues. CDR3 nucleotide sequence: TGTGCCAGCAGCGTGGGTTGGACAGGAGGAAACACCATATATTTT. This sequence encodes CASSVGWTGGNTIYF.

J is TRBJ2-1 and V is TRBV2, with a weak D call TRBD1 (6 bases). In germline, CDR1 is SNHLY, CDR2 FYNNEI. Trimming cost V 2 bases and J 1 base, with 18 bases left between them. The CDR3 is made up of 18 amino acids. In DNA, the CDR3 is TGTGCCAGCAGTGAAACCCCCCTTCAGGGGTGGTCCTACAATGAGCAGTTCTTC. This encodes CASSETPLQGWSYNEQFF.

The sample holds one count of this clone. V is TRBV7-9 and J is TRBJ2-7; 7 positions agree with TRBD2. Trimming at V came to 8 bases and at J to 5 bases, leaving 6 bases not matched to a gene. Germline V lookup: CDR1 SEHNR, CDR2 FQNEAQ (reference sequence). This CDR3 is built from 12 residues. CDR3 protein: CASLGGVHEQYF. The DNA of the CDR3 is TGTGCCAGCTTGGGGGGGGTGCACGAGCAGTACTTC.

The chain links TRBV30 to TRBJ2-3; 7 bases match TRBD1. The V and J ends lost 2 bases and 5 bases, in that order; junction bases with no gene match: 10. The CDR3 totals 15 residues. The V gene's germline CDR1 is GTSNPN and CDR2 SVGIG (reference sequence). CDR3 sequence: CAWSISDRDGDTQYF. The CDR3 DNA follows: TGTGCCTGGAGTATCTCCGACAGGGATGGAGATACGCAGTATTTT.

This clone was counted a single time. The V and J genes are TRBV4-1 and TRBJ1-1, with a tentative D call TRBD1 (5 bases). Germline CDR1 and CDR2: MGHRA and YSYEKL. Between the trimmed V and J ends, which lost 1 base and 9 bases, there was a span of 18 bases. The CDR3 covers 15 residues. The CDR3 DNA follows: TGCGCCAGCAGCCAAGGCCGACAGCTAATTCCTCAAGCTTTCTTT. It translates to CASSQGRQLIPQAFF.

The CDR3 DNA follows: TGTGCCAGCAGTTTTTTTCAGGGAAAGAACTATGGCTACACCTTC. It encodes CASSFFQGKNYGYTF. V usage is TRBV28 and J usage is TRBJ1-2, with D perhaps matching TRBD1 (5 bases). Germline V lookup: CDR1 MDHEN, CDR2 SYDVKM. The CDR3 totals 15 residues. Trimming cost V 3 bases and J 2 bases, with 13 bases left between them.

Relative to its sample, this clone is medium-sized (0.01 to 0.1%). This chain uses TRBV5-1 with TRBJ2-1; 10 positions agree with TRBD2. J gave up 2 bases and V 6 bases, and 2 bases lay outside the gene matches. Germline V gene sequence: CDR1 SGHRS, CDR2 YFSETQ. The CDR3 extends over 14 amino acids. The CDR3 DNA reads TGCGCCAGCACCCTAGCGGGAGCCTACAATGAGCAGTTCTTC. This codes for CASTLAGAYNEQFF.

The table lists this clone with a count of one. V is TRBV6-5 and J is TRBJ2-7, with 8 nucleotides matching TRBD1. The CDR3 is 13 amino acids. The V gene's germline CDR1 is MNHEY and CDR2 SVGAGI. Trimming removed 2 bases from V and 6 bases from J; junction bases left unmatched: 3. The chain's CDR3 is CASSYDRGLEQYF. CDR3 nucleotide sequence: TGTGCCAGCAGTTACGACAGGGGACTCGAGCAGTACTTC.

CDR3 DNA: TGTGCCAGCAGCCCCCCTACAGGGCGCTCCTACAATGAGCAGTTCTTC. It specifies CASSPPTGRSYNEQFF. V usage is TRBV7-9 and J usage is TRBJ2-1; weak D call: TRBD1 (6 bases). With 5 bases removed from V and 0 bases from J, the gap between germline ends came to 14 bases. CDR1 is SEHNR and CDR2 is FQNEAQ in the germline V gene (reference sequence). The CDR3 totals 16 residues.

This clone is a singleton in its sample. The chain couples TRBV19 to TRBJ1-5; possible D gene TRBD1, 6 bases. The CDR3 covers 16 residues. V was cut by 1 base and J by 0 bases, with 10 bases left in between. Germline loops: CDR1 LNHDA, CDR2 SQIVND (reference sequence). The CDR3 loop is CASSIGRGSSNQPQHF. Written as DNA, the CDR3 is TGTGCCAGTAGTATAGGCAGGGGTAGTAGCAATCAGCCCCAGCATTTT.

This rearrangement joins TRBV6-1 to TRBJ1-5; 8 nucleotides match TRBD1. Germline CDR1 MNHNS, CDR2 SASEGT. This CDR3 has 17 residues. Losses at the gene ends were 3 bases for V and 1 base for J; bases not matched to a gene: 8. CDR3 nucleotides: TGTGCCAGCAGTGACAGGGGGCGCCAATTAAGCAATCAGCCCCAGCATTTT. The encoded protein is CASSDRGRQLSNQPQHF.